This is a list of T cell receptor beta chains from one sample in a study of blood T cell repertoires in COVID-19. Clones were sequenced by immunoSEQ multiplex PCR, and TCRdb holds only the in-frame ones, with some missing. In the table there are about 40,000 clones, about 77% of which are singletons. Sequenced: peripheral blood. Every receptor here comes from a man aged 80 or over with acute or convalescent COVID-19. CDR3s include the opening cysteine and the closing phenylalanine or tryptophan. D genes are given only for firm matches. Size is stated for part of the rows, as once, few or many counts, or as a class when the clone is expanded.

v_call: TRBV5-6; clone_size: .; j_call: TRBJ2-1; d_call: TRBD2; cdr3_nt: TGTGCCAGCAGCCCCACTAGCGGGAATTACAATGAGCAGTTCTTC; cdr3_aa: CASSPTSGNYNEQFF
v_call: TRBV12-3/TRBV12-4; clone_size: .; j_call: TRBJ2-7; d_call: TRBD1; cdr3_nt: TGTGCCAGCAGGTGGGACAGGGTCCACGAGCAGTACTTC; cdr3_aa: CASRWDRVHEQYF
v_call: TRBV12-3/TRBV12-4; clone_size: .; j_call: TRBJ1-1; d_call: .; cdr3_nt: TGTGCCAGCAGCTCCGGTTTGAACACTGAAGCTTTCTTT; cdr3_aa: CASSSGLNTEAFF
v_call: TRBV20-1; clone_size: .; j_call: TRBJ2-5; d_call: TRBD2; cdr3_nt: TGCAGTGCTAGTCCCTTGGGTAGCGGGAGGTCAGAGACCCAGTACTTC; cdr3_aa: CSASPLGSGRSETQYF
v_call: TRBV5-6; clone_size: .; j_call: TRBJ2-7; d_call: TRBD2; cdr3_nt: TGTGCCAGCAGCCCTTTGGGGACTAGCGCATCCTACGAGCAGTACTTC; cdr3_aa: CASSPLGTSASYEQYF
v_call: TRBV23-1; clone_size: .; j_call: TRBJ2-3; d_call: TRBD1; cdr3_nt: TGCGCCAGCAGTCCTCCCATGTGGGGGGACAGGGGGTATACGCAGTATTTT; cdr3_aa: CASSPPMWGDRGYTQYF
v_call: TRBV5-5; clone_size: .; j_call: TRBJ2-3; d_call: .; cdr3_nt: TGTGCCAGCAGCTTGTTCGGGGGTACTAGCACAGATACGCAGTATTTT; cdr3_aa: CASSLFGGTSTDTQYF
v_call: TRBV9; clone_size: .; j_call: TRBJ2-1; d_call: .; cdr3_nt: TGTGGGCATCCTACTAGGAGGTCCTACAATGAGCAGTTCTTC; cdr3_aa: CGHPTRRSYNEQFF
v_call: TRBV5-1; clone_size: .; j_call: TRBJ2-7; d_call: TRBD1; cdr3_nt: TGCGCCAGCAGCCTGACAGGGGCGGCGTACGAGCAGTACTTC; cdr3_aa: CASSLTGAAYEQYF
v_call: TRBV27; clone_size: .; j_call: TRBJ2-3; d_call: TRBD2; cdr3_nt: TGTGCCAGCAGTTTATTAGCGGGAGGGCCAGATACGCAGTATTTT; cdr3_aa: CASSLLAGGPDTQYF
v_call: TRBV18; clone_size: .; j_call: TRBJ2-1; d_call: TRBD2; cdr3_nt: TGTGCCAGCTCACCACCGTCCGGGGGGGCCTACAATGAGCAGTTCTTC; cdr3_aa: CASSPPSGGAYNEQFF
v_call: TRBV5-3; clone_size: few; j_call: TRBJ2-3; d_call: TRBD2; cdr3_nt: TGTGCCAGACGCGGAGCGGGAAATGCAGATACGCAGTATTTT; cdr3_aa: CARRGAGNADTQYF
v_call: TRBV5-8; clone_size: .; j_call: TRBJ1-2; d_call: .; cdr3_nt: TGTGCCAGCAGCTTGGGGGGCCCAACCTTGTATGGCTACACCTTC; cdr3_aa: CASSLGGPTLYGYTF
v_call: TRBV5-1; clone_size: .; j_call: TRBJ2-1; d_call: TRBD1; cdr3_nt: TGCGCCAGCAGCTTGGCGATAGACAGGGACTCCTACAATGAGCAGTTCTTC; cdr3_aa: CASSLAIDRDSYNEQFF
v_call: TRBV7-3; clone_size: .; j_call: TRBJ1-6; d_call: TRBD1; cdr3_nt: TGTGCCAGCAGCGCGGGACAGGGTTCACCCCTCCACTTT; cdr3_aa: CASSAGQGSPLHF
v_call: TRBV2; clone_size: .; j_call: TRBJ1-1; d_call: .; cdr3_nt: TGTGCCAGCACCGAAGGGGTTTTGAACACTGAAGCTTTCTTT; cdr3_aa: CASTEGVLNTEAFF
v_call: TRBV7-3; clone_size: .; j_call: TRBJ2-5; d_call: TRBD2; cdr3_nt: TGTGCCAGCAGCAGAAGTAGCGGGGGGGTCCGTGAGACCCAGTACTTC; cdr3_aa: CASSRSSGGVRETQYF
v_call: TRBV5-4; clone_size: .; j_call: TRBJ1-2; d_call: TRBD1; cdr3_nt: TGTGCCAGCAGCTTGGCCGGGACAGGGAACTATGGCTACACCTTC; cdr3_aa: CASSLAGTGNYGYTF
v_call: TRBV24-1; clone_size: .; j_call: TRBJ2-5; d_call: .; cdr3_nt: TGTGCCACCAGTGTTGGAGGGAGGAGAGAAGAGACCCAGTACTTC; cdr3_aa: CATSVGGRREETQYF
v_call: TRBV19; clone_size: many; j_call: TRBJ1-4; d_call: .; cdr3_nt: TGTGCCAGTAGCCGGGGGTACAGCAATGAAAAACTGTTTTTT; cdr3_aa: CASSRGYSNEKLFF
v_call: TRBV5-6; clone_size: .; j_call: TRBJ1-5; d_call: TRBD1; cdr3_nt: TGTGCCAGCAGCTTGGAGGGGGCTTTAAGCAATCAGCCCCAGCATTTT; cdr3_aa: CASSLEGALSNQPQHF
v_call: TRBV7-8; clone_size: .; j_call: TRBJ2-7; d_call: TRBD2; cdr3_nt: TGTGCCAGCAGCTCGGGCCCAACTGCGTGGGCGGGGGTTTACGAGCAGTACTTC; cdr3_aa: CASSSGPTAWAGVYEQYF
v_call: TRBV4-1; clone_size: .; j_call: TRBJ2-6; d_call: .; cdr3_nt: TGCGCCAGCAGCCCCAGCTCTGGGGCCAACGTCCTGACTTTC; cdr3_aa: CASSPSSGANVLTF
v_call: TRBV19; clone_size: .; j_call: TRBJ2-3; d_call: TRBD2; cdr3_nt: TGTGCCAGTAGTATAGATCTCGGACTAGCGGATACGCAGTATTTT; cdr3_aa: CASSIDLGLADTQYF
v_call: TRBV11-3; clone_size: .; j_call: TRBJ1-6; d_call: .; cdr3_nt: TGTGCCAGCAGCTTAGATGGCATCTCACCCCTCCACTTT; cdr3_aa: CASSLDGISPLHF
v_call: TRBV7-6; clone_size: .; j_call: TRBJ1-5; d_call: .; cdr3_nt: TGTGCCAGCAGCTCGAATCAGCCCCAGCATTTT; cdr3_aa: CASSSNQPQHF
v_call: TRBV5-1; clone_size: .; j_call: TRBJ2-1; d_call: TRBD1; cdr3_nt: TGCGCCAGCAGCCCGGGACAGGGACCCGATGAGCAGTTCTTC; cdr3_aa: CASSPGQGPDEQFF
v_call: TRBV27; clone_size: .; j_call: TRBJ1-1; d_call: .; cdr3_nt: TGTGCCAGCAGACGGCGGGGAGAGGCTTTCTTT; cdr3_aa: CASRRRGEAFF
v_call: TRBV2; clone_size: once; j_call: TRBJ1-5; d_call: TRBD1; cdr3_nt: TGTGCCAGCAGTGATGGAGGGGGCTGGGATCAGCCCCAGCATTTT; cdr3_aa: CASSDGGGWDQPQHF
v_call: TRBV5-4; clone_size: .; j_call: TRBJ2-3; d_call: TRBD1; cdr3_nt: TGTGCCAGCAGCTTGGAGGGGGCAACAGATACGCAGTATTTT; cdr3_aa: CASSLEGATDTQYF
v_call: TRBV3-1/TRBV3-2; clone_size: .; j_call: TRBJ2-2; d_call: .; cdr3_nt: TGTGCCAGCAGCCTTGGACAGAACACCGGGGAGCTGTTTTTT; cdr3_aa: CASSLGQNTGELFF
v_call: TRBV7-9; clone_size: .; j_call: TRBJ1-1; d_call: .; cdr3_nt: TGTGCCAGCAGCCCCCTTCCCACTGAAGCTTTCTTT; cdr3_aa: CASSPLPTEAFF
v_call: TRBV10-1; clone_size: .; j_call: TRBJ2-5; d_call: .; cdr3_nt: TGCGCCAGCAGTGATAGTGGTGGCGGCCAAGAGACCCAGTACTTC; cdr3_aa: CASSDSGGGQETQYF
v_call: TRBV27; clone_size: .; j_call: TRBJ1-5; d_call: TRBD1; cdr3_nt: TGTGCCAGCAGTCCAGGGACAGGGCAGCGACAGCCCCAGCATTTT; cdr3_aa: CASSPGTGQRQPQHF
v_call: TRBV7-2; clone_size: .; j_call: TRBJ1-3; d_call: .; cdr3_nt: TGTGCCAGCAGTTATCCCTCCTCTGGAAACACCATATATTTT; cdr3_aa: CASSYPSSGNTIYF
v_call: TRBV28; clone_size: few; j_call: TRBJ2-1; d_call: .; cdr3_nt: TGTGCCAGCAGGTCGGGTCTCGCCAATGAGCAGTTCTTC; cdr3_aa: CASRSGLANEQFF
v_call: TRBV5-1; clone_size: .; j_call: TRBJ1-1; d_call: TRBD1; cdr3_nt: TGCGCCAGCAGCACAGGGGCGAACACTGAAGCTTTCTTT; cdr3_aa: CASSTGANTEAFF
v_call: TRBV5-1; clone_size: .; j_call: TRBJ2-5; d_call: .; cdr3_nt: TGCGCCAGCAGCTTGGCCGCGGGAAGTGGAGGGGAGACCCAGTACTTC; cdr3_aa: CASSLAAGSGGETQYF
v_call: TRBV5-1; clone_size: few; j_call: TRBJ2-1; d_call: .; cdr3_nt: TGCGCCAGCAGCTTGGATAGCGGAGACCGGAATGAGCAGTTCTTC; cdr3_aa: CASSLDSGDRNEQFF
v_call: TRBV7-2; clone_size: many; j_call: TRBJ1-2; d_call: .; cdr3_nt: TGTGCCAGCAGCTTAGCAGGGGTTGGGTATGGCTACACCTTC; cdr3_aa: CASSLAGVGYGYTF
v_call: TRBV5-1; clone_size: .; j_call: TRBJ2-1; d_call: TRBD2; cdr3_nt: TGCGCCAGCAGCTTGGTTAGCGGGAGCTCCTACAATGAGCAGTTCTTC; cdr3_aa: CASSLVSGSSYNEQFF